These 26 T cell receptor beta chains originate from one sample sequenced in a study of blood T cell repertoires in COVID-19. Sequencing used immunoSEQ multiplex PCR; TCRdb keeps in-frame clones, though not all of them. The table lists about 250,000 clones, approximately 85% of them singletons. Material for sequencing was peripheral blood. These receptors were obtained from a woman aged 25 to 45 with acute or convalescent COVID-19.

This clone occurred once. This chain joins TRBV5-4 and TRBJ1-2, with 8 bases aligning to TRBD1. The CDR3 runs 15 residues. V trimming: 6 bases; J trimming: 4 bases; junction bases outside the gene matches: 11. Germline loops: CDR1 SGHNT, CDR2 YYREEE (reference sequence). The CDR3 region has the DNA TGTGCCAGCACCGGAGCCTTCGGACAGGGCTATGGCTACACCTTC. It yields the protein CASTGAFGQGYGYTF.

The chain joins TRBV18 to TRBJ1-5; no definite D call. The V end was cut by 3 bases, the J end by 11 bases, with 11 bases between. Germline CDR1 KGHSH, CDR2 LQKENI. The CDR3 is 12 amino acids. CDR3 in DNA: TGTGCCAGCTCACCTCAAGACGGGGCCCAGCATTTT. Its protein product is CASSPQDGAQHF.

V is TRBV29-1 and J is TRBJ2-5, with a weak D call TRBD1 (6 bases). Germline V gives CDR1 SQVTM, CDR2 ANQGSEA. Deletions cut 8 bases from V and 3 bases from J, with 16 bases between. CDR3 length: 13 residues. CDR3: CSTTPDRKETQYF. The CDR3 coding sequence is TGCAGCACAACCCCGGACAGAAAAGAGACCCAGTACTTC.

J is TRBJ2-7 and V is TRBV7-6, with TRBD2 matching over 12 bases. The CDR3 loop spans 16 amino acids. V shed 10 bases, J shed 0 bases, and the junction held 10 bases outside the gene matches. Germline values: CDR1 SGHVS, CDR2 FNYEAQ. This chain's CDR3 is CATGLAGSPSSYEQYF. For the CDR3, the DNA is TGTGCCACTGGACTAGCGGGATCCCCTAGCTCCTACGAGCAGTACTTC.

The genes are TRBV6-2 or TRBV6-3 and TRBJ2-7; 7 positions agree with TRBD2. The CDR3 covers 11 residues. V gave up 5 bases and J gave up 6 bases; unmatched junction bases: 1. Germline-derived CDR1 and CDR2 are MNHEY and SVGEGT. The CDR3 region has the DNA TGTGCCAGCAGTCGGACTAGCGAGCAGTACTTC. Its translation is CASSRTSEQYF.

The rearrangement links TRBV3-1 (or the pseudogene TRBV3-2) to TRBJ2-4; perhaps TRBD2 as D (6 bases). Trimming removed 4 bases from V and 0 bases from J, with 7 bases in between. Per the germline V gene, CDR1 is LGHDT and CDR2 is YNNKEL (reference sequence). The CDR3 runs 14 residues. Here the CDR3 DNA reads TGTGCCAGCAGCCCGGGACTAGCCAAAAACATTCAGTACTTC. It is translated as CASSPGLAKNIQYF.

The chain couples TRBV15 to TRBJ2-2, with D tentatively TRBD2 (7 bases). V gave up 0 bases and J gave up 7 bases, with 15 bases separating them. This CDR3 contains 16 residues. Germline V gene lookup returns CDR1 LNHNV and CDR2 YYDKDF (reference sequence). The CDR3 protein is CATSRERGRAVGELFF. The DNA of the CDR3 is TGTGCCACCAGCAGAGAGAGGGGGAGGGCGGTCGGGGAGCTGTTTTTT.

This clone was counted only a few times. The rearrangement links TRBV24-1 to TRBJ2-1; a possible D gene is TRBD2 (5 bases). Germline CDR1 reads KGHDR; CDR2 reads SFDVKD. The CDR3 totals 13 residues. Between the trimmed V and J ends, which lost 9 bases and 5 bases, there was a span of 13 bases. The CDR3 reads CATGVGANNEQFF. The DNA for the CDR3 is TGTGCCACCGGGGTGGGAGCTAACAATGAGCAGTTCTTC.

The J gene is TRBJ1-2, the V gene TRBV11-2; D not certain. CDR1 and CDR2 from the germline V gene are SGHAT and FQNNGV. Trimming stripped 5 bases from V and 0 bases from J, with 7 bases between. CDR3 size: 13 residues. DNA for the CDR3: TGTGCCAGCAGCCCGCACACTAACTATGGCTACACCTTC. Amino acids: CASSPHTNYGYTF.

V gene TRBV24-1 combines with J gene TRBJ2-1; 7 nucleotides align to TRBD2. Germline trimming cut 1 base from V and 6 bases from J; bases unmatched to any gene: 11. Per germline, CDR1 KGHDR and CDR2 SFDVKD. The CDR3 runs 17 residues. CDR3 protein: CATSDFLGSGSLNEQFF. CDR3 bases: TGTGCCACCAGTGATTTCTTGGGTAGCGGGTCCCTCAATGAGCAGTTCTTC.

This chain links TRBV24-1 with TRBJ1-5; D is perhaps TRBD1 (6 bases). The V gene lost 3 bases and the J gene lost 1 base, with 6 bases spanning the gap. The CDR3 extends over 14 amino acids. Germline V gene sequence: CDR1 KGHDR, CDR2 SFDVKD. The DNA for the CDR3 is TGTGCCACCAGTGATGGGACAAGCAATCAGCCCCAGCATTTT. This encodes CATSDGTSNQPQHF.

The chain combines TRBV12-3 or TRBV12-4 with TRBJ1-5; 7 nucleotides line up with TRBD1. V lost 6 bases and J lost 1; bases outside the gene matches: 0. CDR3 size: 13 residues. The CDR3 DNA reads TGTGCCAGCAGGGGACAGAGCAATCAGCCCCAGCATTTT. Encoded protein: CASRGQSNQPQHF.

The chain's CDR3 is CASWGGTGGYNEQFF. The CDR3 coding sequence is TGCGCCAGCTGGGGGGGGACAGGGGGGTACAATGAGCAGTTCTTC. The chain combines TRBV4-1 with TRBJ2-1; 11 nucleotides align to TRBD1. This CDR3 is 15 amino acids long. V lost 8 bases to trimming and J lost 4 bases; unmatched junction nucleotides: 7. Germline V gene sequence: CDR1 MGHRA, CDR2 YSYEKL.

About this clone: Other nucleotide sequences in the sample specify the same CDR3. The genes are TRBV11-3 and TRBJ2-2; perhaps TRBD2 as D (5 bases). Trimming cost V 2 bases and J 6 bases, with 7 bases left between them. Germline CDR1 SGHNT, CDR2 YENEEA. The CDR3 is 13 amino acids. CDR3 nucleotides: TGTGCCAGCAGCTTAAGGACTGCCGGGGAGCTGTTTTTT. It specifies CASSLRTAGELFF.

The chain combines TRBV21-1 with TRBJ2-7; the table's D call TRBD1 went unverified against the DNA. TRBV21-1 is noted as a pseudogene. This CDR3 is 12 amino acids long. In nucleotides, the CDR3 is TGTGCCAGCAGCAAGGGACAGGACGAGCAGTACTTC. Translating it yields CASSKGQDEQYF.

This chain connects TRBV5-8 to TRBJ1-2; D remains unclear. CDR3 length equals 13 residues. Trimming left V 4 bases short and J 2 bases short, with 9 bases between. CDR1 and CDR2 from the germline V gene are SGHTS and YDEGEE. CDR3 residues: CASSPDLNYGYTF. CDR3 DNA sequence: TGTGCCAGCAGCCCGGACTTAAACTATGGCTACACCTTC.

The rearrangement links TRBV5-1 to TRBJ2-7; 7 bases line up with TRBD2. This CDR3 has 14 residues. Trimming cost V 0 bases and J 2 bases; bases outside gene matches: 2. CDR1 and CDR2 (germline): SGHRS, YFSETQ. CDR3 loop: CASSLDLAAYEQYF. DNA for the CDR3: TGCGCCAGCAGCTTGGACCTAGCGGCCTACGAGCAGTACTTC.

The chain couples TRBV5-8 to TRBJ2-1; D is possibly TRBD1 (6 bases). V shed 3 bases and J shed 0 bases, with 19 bases lying between them. The CDR3 length is 18 residues. Per germline, CDR1 SGHTS and CDR2 YDEGEE. For the CDR3, the DNA is TGTGCCAGCAGCTCCGACGGAACAGGGATGTACTCCTACAATGAGCAGTTCTTC. This gives the protein CASSSDGTGMYSYNEQFF.

This chain links TRBV14 with TRBJ2-1, with 8 bases lining up with TRBD2. The CDR3 covers 15 residues. The trim removed 0 bases at V and 8 bases at J, leaving 6 bases unmatched. Germline V CDR1 and CDR2: SGHDN, FVKESK. DNA of the CDR3: TGTGCCAGCAGCCAAGAATCCGGGACTAGAGATGAGCAGTTCTTC. Protein product: CASSQESGTRDEQFF.

This clone was detected once. J is TRBJ2-7 and V is TRBV10-3; D gene uncertain. CDR1 is ENHRY and CDR2 is SYGVKD in the germline V gene. There are 15 residues in the CDR3. The V and J ends lost 3 bases and 7 bases respectively, with 19 bases between them. CDR3 in amino acids: CAISDPALPTLEQYF. DNA for the CDR3: TGTGCCATCAGTGACCCCGCCCTCCCGACTCTTGAGCAGTACTTC.

The genes are TRBV27 and TRBJ2-1; weak D call: TRBD2 (6 bases). The CDR3 is made up of 17 amino acids. V shed 3 bases and J shed 6 bases, with 21 bases lying between them. Germline V CDR1 and CDR2: MNHEY, SMNVEV (reference sequence). CDR3 DNA sequence: TGTGCCAGCAGTTTCTACCGCGGGACGGGAGCCGGCAATGAGCAGTTCTTC. Its translation is CASSFYRGTGAGNEQFF.

V gene TRBV10-2 combines with J gene TRBJ1-2; no definite D call. The CDR3 contains 14 residues. The V and J ends lost 5 bases and 4 bases respectively, with 14 bases between them. Germline CDR1 is WSHSY and CDR2 is SAAADI. The chain's CDR3 is CASSSRREVYGYTF. The DNA for the CDR3 is TGCGCCAGCAGTTCGCGGAGGGAGGTCTATGGCTACACCTTC.

This rearrangement joins TRBV6-5 to TRBJ1-1; tentatively, D is TRBD1 (5 bases). The germline V and J ends were trimmed by 2 bases and 4 bases, with 14 bases remaining between them. In germline, CDR1 is MNHEY, CDR2 SVGAGI. The CDR3 totals 15 residues. The DNA of the CDR3 is TGTGCCAGCAGTTACCGATCGGTCCAGGGCACTGAAGCTTTCTTT. It codes for CASSYRSVQGTEAFF.

This chain uses TRBV11-2 with TRBJ2-3; 8 bases map to TRBD2. This CDR3 has 15 amino acids. The ends lost 5 bases at V and 2 bases at J; junction bases unmatched: 6. CDR1 SGHAT and CDR2 FQNNGV come from the germline V gene. CDR3 sequence: CASSPGTRPTDTQYF. DNA of the CDR3: TGTGCCAGCAGCCCCGGGACTAGGCCCACAGATACGCAGTATTTT.

J is TRBJ1-5 and V is TRBV7-2; a weak D match, TRBD1 (5 bases). The CDR3 runs 14 residues. V lost 0 bases, J lost 7 bases, and 10 bases lay in between. Per the germline V gene, CDR1 is SGHTA and CDR2 is FQGNSA. This CDR3 reads CASSLAWGPQPQHF. The CDR3 region has the DNA TGTGCCAGCAGCTTAGCTTGGGGCCCGCAGCCCCAGCATTTT.

This rearrangement joins TRBV27 to TRBJ1-1; 9 nucleotides align to TRBD1. CDR3 size: 12 residues. Germline trimming cut 7 bases from V and 6 bases from J; bases unmatched to any gene: 3. The germline gives CDR1 MNHEY, CDR2 SMNVEV (reference sequence). The CDR3 DNA is TGTGCCAGCAACGACAGGGGGGCTGAAGCTTTCTTT. Translation: CASNDRGAEAFF.